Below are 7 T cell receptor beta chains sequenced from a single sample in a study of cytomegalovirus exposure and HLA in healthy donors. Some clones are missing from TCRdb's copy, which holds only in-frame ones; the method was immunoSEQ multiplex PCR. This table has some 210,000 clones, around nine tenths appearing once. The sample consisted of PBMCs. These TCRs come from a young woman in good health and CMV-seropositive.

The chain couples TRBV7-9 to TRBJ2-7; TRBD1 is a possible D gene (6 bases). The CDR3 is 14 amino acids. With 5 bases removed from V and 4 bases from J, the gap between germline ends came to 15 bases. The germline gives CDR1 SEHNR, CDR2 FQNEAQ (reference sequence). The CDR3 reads CASSPGALTYEQYF. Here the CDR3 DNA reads TGTGCCAGCAGCCCAGGGGCCCTTACTTACGAGCAGTACTTC.

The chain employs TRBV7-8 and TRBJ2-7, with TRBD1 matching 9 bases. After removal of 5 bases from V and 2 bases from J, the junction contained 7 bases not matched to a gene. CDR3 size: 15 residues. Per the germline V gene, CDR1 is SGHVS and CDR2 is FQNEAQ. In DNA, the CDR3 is TGTGCCAGCAGCCTCACAGGGGGCATCGCCTACGAGCAGTACTTC. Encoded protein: CASSLTGGIAYEQYF.

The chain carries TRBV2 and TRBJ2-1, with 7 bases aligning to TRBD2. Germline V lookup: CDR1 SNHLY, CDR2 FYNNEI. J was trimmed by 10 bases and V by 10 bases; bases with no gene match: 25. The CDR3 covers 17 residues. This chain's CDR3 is CATQEPPPAGLLGEQFF. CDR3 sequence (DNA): TGTGCCACCCAGGAGCCCCCCCCAGCGGGACTCCTCGGGGAGCAGTTCTTC.

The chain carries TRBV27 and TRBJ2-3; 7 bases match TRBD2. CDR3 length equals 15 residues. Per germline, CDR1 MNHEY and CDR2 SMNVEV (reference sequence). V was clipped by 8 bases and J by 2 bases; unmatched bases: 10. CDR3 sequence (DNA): TGTGCCAGCTTCCCGCGGGGGACGCCCACAGATACGCAGTATTTT. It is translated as CASFPRGTPTDTQYF.

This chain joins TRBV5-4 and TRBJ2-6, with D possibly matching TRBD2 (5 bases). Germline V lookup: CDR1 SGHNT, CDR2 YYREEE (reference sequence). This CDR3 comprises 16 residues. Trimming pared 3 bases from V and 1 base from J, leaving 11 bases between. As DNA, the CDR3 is TGTGCCAGCAGCTCCCCCGGGATTTCTGGGGCCAACGTCCTGACTTTC. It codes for CASSSPGISGANVLTF.

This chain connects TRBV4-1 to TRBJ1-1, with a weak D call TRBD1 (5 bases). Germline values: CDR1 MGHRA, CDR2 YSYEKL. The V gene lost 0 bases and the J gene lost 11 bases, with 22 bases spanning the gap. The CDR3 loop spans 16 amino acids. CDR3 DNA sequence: TGCGCCAGCAGCCAAGATAGGGGCAGGTCGGCCTCATCGGCTTTCTTT. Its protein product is CASSQDRGRSASSAFF.

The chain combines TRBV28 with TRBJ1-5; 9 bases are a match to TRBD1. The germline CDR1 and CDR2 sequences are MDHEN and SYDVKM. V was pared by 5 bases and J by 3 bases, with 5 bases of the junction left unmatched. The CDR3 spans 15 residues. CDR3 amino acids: CASSPTGGLNQPQHF. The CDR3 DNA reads TGTGCCAGCAGTCCTACAGGGGGCCTCAATCAGCCCCAGCATTTT.